This entry concerns a single T cell receptor beta chain. The data belong to a study of Graves' ophthalmopathy and Graves' hyperthyroidism. Using RNA transcripts, the TCR beta CDR3 regions were amplified. First-round RT-PCR used HTBI primers; second-round multiplex PCR followed. One entry per CDR3 protein, called by TCRdb with MiXCR from the multiplex PCR reads. The table shows more than 1,000,000 distinct CDR3 sequences, with about two fifths occurring only once. The germline V and J ends were trimmed by 0 bases and 4 bases, with 13 bases remaining between them. The CDR3 length is 15 residues. CDR1 and CDR2 from the germline V gene are SGHRS and YFSETQ.

The sequenced material came from peripheral blood or thyroid tissue (not recorded which). The rearrangement joins TRBV5-1 to TRBJ1-1, with D maybe TRBD1 (6 bases). The source of this sequence is an adult man with Graves' hyperthyroidism. The CDR3 bases are TGCGCCAGCAGCTTGGACCAGGGGCCGGTCACTGAAGCTTTCTTT. Amino acid sequence: CASSLDQGPVTEAFF.